The following is a T cell receptor (beta chain) sequence with its context. Germline-derived CDR1 and CDR2 are MDHEN and SYDVKM. Trimming cost V 1 base and J 1 base, with 4 bases left between them. The CDR3 has 14 amino acids. Sequenced by immunoSEQ multiplex PCR; TCRdb stores in-frame clones only, minus some. Here the sample spans about 1,900 clones, 85% to 90% being singletons. This specimen belongs to a study of T cell repertoires in ileal Crohn's disease. The time point here: neoterminal ileum biopsy at postoperative endoscopy, about 6 months after surgery. The material sequenced was ileal tissue. This receptor was obtained from an adult with Crohn's disease. The chain carries TRBV28 and TRBJ1-4, with D hard to call. This CDR3 reads CASSLYRTNEKLFF. Here the CDR3 DNA reads TGTGCCAGCAGTTTATACAGAACTAATGAAAAACTGTTTTTT.